These T cell receptor beta chains were read from a single sample in a study of response to subunit inactivated influenza vaccine. TCRdb redid the calling of the RT-PCR reads with MiXCR, one entry per CDR3 protein. The data show 800,000 or so distinct CDR3 sequences, around 20% seen once. Sequencing was performed on PBMCs from blood, taken 5 days after vaccination. The receptor set was obtained from a man aged 50 to 59 who received an inactivated influenza vaccine. Each CDR3 is given with its conserved first and last residue. Fields, in order: D gene, V gene, clone size, J gene, CDR3 DNA, CDR3 protein. A D gene is named only where the DNA matches it firmly. The size entry is marked missing in some rows and otherwise reads once, few, many or a size class.

.,TRBV5-6,few,TRBJ1-1,TGTGCCAGCAGCTTGGCCAACGGGGACACTGAAGCTTTCTTT,CASSLANGDTEAFF
.,TRBV27,.,TRBJ2-3,TGTGCCAGCAGCTACAGCACACCCAAACTTAGCACAGATACGCAGTATTTT,CASSYSTPKLSTDTQYF
.,TRBV5-1,.,TRBJ2-5,TGCGCCAGCAGCTTGCAGGGGGGGTCACAAGAGACCCAGTACTTC,CASSLQGGSQETQYF
.,TRBV7-6,.,TRBJ2-3,TGTGCCAGCAGCTTAACTGGGACTGAAACAGATACGCAGTATTTT,CASSLTGTETDTQYF
.,TRBV29-1,many,TRBJ2-5,TGCAGCGTTGGGGAAACCCAAGAGACCCAGTACTTC,CSVGETQETQYF
.,TRBV4-3,few,TRBJ1-1,TGCGCCAGCAGCCAAGAAAAAGGGATGAACACTGAAGCTTTCTTT,CASSQEKGMNTEAFF
.,TRBV4-2,many,TRBJ2-7,TGTGCCAGCAGCCCGGCTGCTTCCTACGAGCAGTACTTC,CASSPAASYEQYF
.,TRBV9,few,TRBJ2-6,TGTGCCAGCAGCATCGGCCCGGGACGGCGCTCTGGGGCCAACGTCCTGACTTTC,CASSIGPGRRSGANVLTF
.,TRBV20-1,few,TRBJ2-1,TGCAGTGCTAATTCGGCGAATGAGCAGTTCTTC,CSANSANEQFF
TRBD1,TRBV6-1,.,TRBJ1-2,TGTGCCAGCAAACTCGGGACAGGGGGCGGTGGCTACACCTTC,CASKLGTGGGGYTF
.,TRBV12-3/TRBV12-4,.,TRBJ2-7,TGTGCCAGCAGTTTCGAGGCCTTATACGAGCAGTACTTC,CASSFEALYEQYF
.,TRBV7-9,once,TRBJ2-1,TGTGCCAGCAGCTTAGGTCAGGTAATTGGCGAGCAGTTCTTC,CASSLGQVIGEQFF
.,TRBV10-3,.,TRBJ1-4,TGTGCCAGCGCACAGGGATCAACTAATGAAAAACTGTTTTTT,CASAQGSTNEKLFF
.,TRBV10-3,.,TRBJ2-3,TGTGCCAGCGGACGTCTGAGGAGCACAGATACGCAGTATTTT,CASGRLRSTDTQYF
TRBD1,TRBV25-1,.,TRBJ1-6,TGTGCCAGCAGTGGGACAGGGGGCTTCCATAATTCACCCCTCCACTTT,CASSGTGGFHNSPLHF
.,TRBV20-1,few,TRBJ2-5,TGCAGTGCTAGAGATCCGGGACACATGTACCAAGAGACCCAGTACTTC,CSARDPGHMYQETQYF
.,TRBV29-1,few,TRBJ2-1,TGCAGCGTTGGACAGTCCCGGGGTGAGCAGTTCTTC,CSVGQSRGEQFF
.,TRBV6-5,.,TRBJ2-7,TGTGCCAGCAACGAAATGGGGGGCGAGCAGTACTTC,CASNEMGGEQYF
TRBD1,TRBV12-3/TRBV12-4,.,TRBJ2-2,TGTGCCAGCAGTACTCGACAGGGTGGGACCGTGGAGCTGTTTTTT,CASSTRQGGTVELFF
.,TRBV27,many,TRBJ2-5,TGTGCCAGCAGTTGGGGGGAGCAGGAGACCCAGTACTTC,CASSWGEQETQYF
.,TRBV4-2,.,TRBJ1-1,TGTGCCAGCAGCCAAGATTCTTCGGTCAGGAGTAACCCTGAAGCTTTCTTT,CASSQDSSVRSNPEAFF
.,TRBV5-1,.,TRBJ2-5,TGCGCCAGCAGCTTGATGGGGTTCTTGGAGACCCAGTACTTC,CASSLMGFLETQYF
.,TRBV20-1,few,TRBJ1-2,TGCAGTGCTACCACCCTTCTCAACTATGGCTACACCTTC,CSATTLLNYGYTF
.,TRBV7-9,few,TRBJ2-6,TGTGCCAGCAGCCAGTTGCAGGGGGCCAACGTCCTGACTTTC,CASSQLQGANVLTF
.,TRBV4-3,few,TRBJ2-2,TGCGCCAGCAGCCAAGATCCCTCCGTCAGCGGGTACACCGGGGAGCTGTTTTTT,CASSQDPSVSGYTGELFF
.,TRBV7-2,.,TRBJ1-1,TGTGCCAGCAGCGCCCGACGGGAGAACACTGAAGCTTTCTTT,CASSARRENTEAFF
TRBD2,TRBV20-1,.,TRBJ2-5,TGCAGTGCTTCACCGGGACTAGCGGGAGGGACCCAGTACTTC,CSASPGLAGGTQYF
.,TRBV19,.,TRBJ2-7,TGTGCCAGTAGTATAGATTTTCCGAGCTACGAGCAGTACTTC,CASSIDFPSYEQYF
.,TRBV4-3,.,TRBJ2-7,TGCGCCAGCAGCCAAGATGAGGGCTCCTACGAGCAGTACTTC,CASSQDEGSYEQYF
.,TRBV7-9,few,TRBJ2-7,TGTGCCAGCAGCTCCCGACTAGTTAACCACGAGCAGTACTTC,CASSSRLVNHEQYF
.,TRBV6-2/TRBV6-3,.,TRBJ2-1,TGTGCCAGCAGTTACTCGCGGTCCTCCCCAACATTTGAGCAGTTCTTC,CASSYSRSSPTFEQFF
.,TRBV6-1,many,TRBJ1-2,TGTGCCAGCGGCCTTAGGGGAACTAACTATGGCTACACCTTC,CASGLRGTNYGYTF
.,TRBV20-1,few,TRBJ2-5,TGCAGTGCTGTACACGTATCCCGGGGGGCCATAGCCCAGTACTTC,CSAVHVSRGAIAQYF
TRBD1,TRBV30,.,TRBJ2-3,TGTGCCTGGAGTGTACTACAGGGGTTCGCAGATACGCAGTATTTT,CAWSVLQGFADTQYF
TRBD2,TRBV11-2,.,TRBJ2-7,TGTGCCAGCAGCTTTACGAGCGGGGGCCTTCCCTACGAGCAGTACTTC,CASSFTSGGLPYEQYF
.,TRBV3-1,few,TRBJ2-5,TGTGCCAGCAGCCAAGAGCAAAAGACCCAGTACTTC,CASSQEQKTQYF
TRBD1,TRBV27,.,TRBJ2-7,TGTGCCAGCAGAGGTTACGGGACAGGGGGGAGTCAGTACTTC,CASRGYGTGGSQYF
.,TRBV7-2,many,TRBJ2-5,TGTGCCAGCAGCTTATCAGCGATACAAGAGACCCAGTACTTC,CASSLSAIQETQYF
TRBD1,TRBV19,.,TRBJ2-2,TGTGCCAGTAGTGGGACCAGACAGGGAGCGAACACCGGGGAGCTGTTTTTT,CASSGTRQGANTGELFF
TRBD1,TRBV30,many,TRBJ1-2,TGTGCCTGGAGTACGGCAGGGACAGTAAAGTACTATGGCTACACCTTC,CAWSTAGTVKYYGYTF
.,TRBV12-3/TRBV12-4,many,TRBJ1-4,TGTGCCAGCAGTTTTTTCGGTGAAAAACTGTTTTTT,CASSFFGEKLFF
.,TRBV28,few,TRBJ2-2,TGTGCCAGCAGTTTTCGGATGAGCACCGGGGAGCTGTTTTTT,CASSFRMSTGELFF
TRBD1,TRBV12-3/TRBV12-4,.,TRBJ2-1,TGTGCCAGCAGGCACAGGGGATTGGACAATGAGCAGTTCTTC,CASRHRGLDNEQFF
.,TRBV10-3,few,TRBJ2-5,TGTGCCATCAGTGAGAAGAGGGAGACCCAGTACTTC,CAISEKRETQYF
TRBD2,TRBV7-2,.,TRBJ2-7,TGTGCCAGCAGCATGGGACTAGCGGGAGGGCCAGGGGAGCAGTACTTC,CASSMGLAGGPGEQYF
.,TRBV7-9,.,TRBJ2-7,TGTGCCAGCAACAACAGGGGGGGGAACTACGAGCAGTACTTC,CASNNRGGNYEQYF
.,TRBV29-1,few,TRBJ2-7,TGCAGCGTTGAAGGGGGCAATACCTACGAGCAGTACTTC,CSVEGGNTYEQYF
.,TRBV10-1,many,TRBJ2-7,TGCGCCAGCAGTGCAGGGGATCTCTCCTACGAGCAGTACTTC,CASSAGDLSYEQYF
TRBD2,TRBV14,few,TRBJ2-1,TGTGCCAGCAGCCATGGCGGAGGTCTAGCGGGAGAAGTTGAGCAGTTCTTC,CASSHGGGLAGEVEQFF
TRBD1,TRBV12-3/TRBV12-4,once,TRBJ2-6,TGTACCATCAGTCCCCCTTTTAGGACAGGGGGCTCTGGGGCCAACGTCCTGACTTTC,CTISPPFRTGGSGANVLTF
.,TRBV28,.,TRBJ2-1,TGTGCCAGCAGTTTGAACCCCCGGGGGCTAGCGCCTGAGCAGTTCTTC,CASSLNPRGLAPEQFF
TRBD2,TRBV11-2,few,TRBJ2-3,TGTGCCAGCAGCTTCCCGACTAGCGGGGGGGCCACAGATACGCAGTATTTT,CASSFPTSGGATDTQYF
TRBD1,TRBV29-1,.,TRBJ2-1,TGCAGCTTCGGACAGGGCCCCATCAATGAGCAGTTCTTC,CSFGQGPINEQFF
.,TRBV7-6,.,TRBJ2-7,TGTGCCAGCAGCCCCGGGACTGATCGCTACGAGCAGTACTTC,CASSPGTDRYEQYF
.,TRBV20-1,.,TRBJ1-1,TGCAGTGCTGCTGTACATACAAGGACTGAAGCTTTCTTT,CSAAVHTRTEAFF
.,TRBV27,.,TRBJ1-2,TGTGCCAGCAGTTTTGGACAGCCGGGGGACTATGGCTACACCTTC,CASSFGQPGDYGYTF
.,TRBV5-1,.,TRBJ2-1,TGCGCCAGCAGCTTGGGGGTTGGACGCTCCTACAATGAGCAGTTCTTC,CASSLGVGRSYNEQFF
.,TRBV12-5,.,TRBJ2-3,TGTGCTAGTGGTTTGGGTGACAGCCCCAGGGGCACAGATACGCAGTATTTT,CASGLGDSPRGTDTQYF